Listed below are T cell receptor beta chains from one sample, sequenced in a study of T cells in Graves' hyperthyroidism and ophthalmopathy. TCRdb analysed the multiplex PCR reads with MiXCR anew, one entry per CDR3 protein. Among about 200,000 distinct CDR3 sequences, about 17% were seen once, and the ten largest hold around 47%. Material: blood. These receptors originate from a man aged 40-50 years with Graves' hyperthyroidism. Both conserved end residues are part of each CDR3. The order of the fields is J gene, D gene, clone size, V gene, CDR3 protein, CDR3 DNA. A D gene is named only where the DNA matches it firmly. Rows give clone size only sometimes, using once, few, many, or a class for an expanded clone.

J gene: TRBJ2-5; D gene: TRBD2; clone size: many; V gene: TRBV20-1; CDR3 protein: CSAGLAEGETQYF; CDR3 DNA: TGCAGTGCGGGACTAGCGGAGGGGGAGACCCAGTACTTC
J gene: TRBJ1-1; D gene: TRBD1; clone size: many; V gene: TRBV9; CDR3 protein: CASSVEGTVGQDTEAFF; CDR3 DNA: TGTGCCAGCAGCGTAGAGGGGACAGTTGGGCAAGACACTGAAGCTTTCTTT
J gene: TRBJ2-2; D gene: TRBD2; clone size: NA; V gene: TRBV7-6; CDR3 protein: CASSLERLAGVTGELFF; CDR3 DNA: TGTGCCAGCAGCTTAGAGAGACTAGCGGGGGTTACCGGGGAGCTGTTTTTT
J gene: TRBJ2-7; D gene: NA; clone size: many; V gene: TRBV7-9; CDR3 protein: CASSRFYVEEQYF; CDR3 DNA: TGTGCCAGCAGCCGCTTTTACGTAGAAGAGCAGTACTTC
J gene: TRBJ2-3; D gene: NA; clone size: many; V gene: TRBV4-3; CDR3 protein: CASADTGRTDTQYF; CDR3 DNA: TGCGCCAGCGCGGACACAGGGAGGACAGATACGCAGTATTTT
J gene: TRBJ2-5; D gene: TRBD1; clone size: NA; V gene: TRBV6-2/TRBV6-3; CDR3 protein: CASGPTGFQETQYF; CDR3 DNA: TGTGCCAGCGGCCCGACAGGGTTCCAAGAGACCCAGTACTTC
J gene: TRBJ1-1; D gene: NA; clone size: many; V gene: TRBV7-2; CDR3 protein: CASSFEMNTEAFF; CDR3 DNA: TGTGCCAGCAGCTTTGAAATGAACACTGAAGCTTTCTTT
J gene: TRBJ1-1; D gene: NA; clone size: many; V gene: TRBV5-1; CDR3 protein: CASRRTGRNTEAFF; CDR3 DNA: TGCGCCAGCAGGAGGACGGGACGGAACACTGAAGCTTTCTTT
J gene: TRBJ2-1; D gene: TRBD1; clone size: many; V gene: TRBV6-1; CDR3 protein: CASSRTGRGDNEQFF; CDR3 DNA: TGTGCCAGCAGCCGGACAGGGAGAGGGGACAATGAGCAGTTCTTC
J gene: TRBJ2-7; D gene: TRBD2; clone size: NA; V gene: TRBV15; CDR3 protein: CATSRDPAGVEQYF; CDR3 DNA: TGTGCCACCAGCAGAGACCCAGCGGGGGTTGAGCAGTACTTC
J gene: TRBJ2-5; D gene: NA; clone size: many; V gene: TRBV7-3; CDR3 protein: CASSSGPWETQYF; CDR3 DNA: TGTGCCAGCAGCTCGGGACCATGGGAGACCCAGTACTTC
J gene: TRBJ1-6; D gene: TRBD1; clone size: many; V gene: TRBV7-9; CDR3 protein: CASSYRGQGVISPLHF; CDR3 DNA: TGTGCCAGCAGCTACCGCGGACAGGGCGTTATTTCACCCCTCCACTTT
J gene: TRBJ1-1; D gene: NA; clone size: NA; V gene: TRBV27; CDR3 protein: CAGRVRTEAFF; CDR3 DNA: TGTGCCGGCAGGGTTCGTACTGAAGCTTTCTTT
J gene: TRBJ2-7; D gene: TRBD1; clone size: many; V gene: TRBV6-1; CDR3 protein: CASSEWGTGDYEQYF; CDR3 DNA: TGTGCCAGCAGTGAATGGGGGACAGGGGACTACGAGCAGTACTTC
J gene: TRBJ2-1; D gene: TRBD1; clone size: many; V gene: TRBV9; CDR3 protein: CASSPTDRVYEQFF; CDR3 DNA: TGTGCCAGCAGCCCCACGGACAGGGTCTATGAGCAGTTCTTC
J gene: TRBJ2-7; D gene: NA; clone size: many; V gene: TRBV28; CDR3 protein: CASRYDRSRYGQYF; CDR3 DNA: TGTGCCAGCAGATACGACAGAAGTAGGTATGGGCAGTACTTC
J gene: TRBJ1-2; D gene: TRBD1; clone size: many; V gene: TRBV5-1; CDR3 protein: CASSLVVGGLHGYTF; CDR3 DNA: TGCGCCAGCAGCTTGGTCGTAGGGGGCCTCCATGGCTACACCTTC
J gene: TRBJ2-7; D gene: TRBD2; clone size: many; V gene: TRBV20-1; CDR3 protein: CSARGSLAGAYEQYF; CDR3 DNA: TGCAGTGCTAGGGGATCACTAGCGGGGGCCTACGAGCAGTACTTC
J gene: TRBJ2-1; D gene: TRBD2; clone size: many; V gene: TRBV7-2; CDR3 protein: CASSPQSGAGNEQFF; CDR3 DNA: TGTGCCAGCAGCCCACAGAGCGGGGCGGGCAATGAGCAGTTCTTC
J gene: TRBJ1-1; D gene: NA; clone size: many; V gene: TRBV5-1; CDR3 protein: CASSSDIGTEAFF; CDR3 DNA: TGCGCCAGCAGCTCGGACATTGGCACTGAAGCTTTCTTT
J gene: TRBJ2-5; D gene: NA; clone size: many; V gene: TRBV3-1; CDR3 protein: CASSPARIGAQYF; CDR3 DNA: TGTGCCAGCAGCCCGGCCCGCATTGGGGCCCAGTACTTC
J gene: TRBJ1-5; D gene: NA; clone size: many; V gene: TRBV20-1; CDR3 protein: CSARGTGIVWQPQHF; CDR3 DNA: TGCAGTGCTAGAGGAACAGGGATAGTATGGCAGCCCCAGCATTTT
J gene: TRBJ1-1; D gene: NA; clone size: many; V gene: TRBV30; CDR3 protein: CAWSRVMNTEAFF; CDR3 DNA: TGTGCCTGGAGTAGGGTAATGAACACTGAAGCTTTCTTT
J gene: TRBJ2-5; D gene: NA; clone size: many; V gene: TRBV4-3; CDR3 protein: CASSQEVQETQYF; CDR3 DNA: TGCGCCAGCAGCCAAGAAGTTCAAGAGACCCAGTACTTC
J gene: TRBJ2-3; D gene: NA; clone size: NA; V gene: TRBV12-3/TRBV12-4; CDR3 protein: CASRFEDTQYF; CDR3 DNA: TGTGCCAGCCGCTTTGAAGATACGCAGTATTTT
J gene: TRBJ1-6; D gene: NA; clone size: few; V gene: TRBV5-6; CDR3 protein: CASSLGHPGLNSPLHF; CDR3 DNA: TGTGCCAGCAGCTTGGGCCATCCGGGACTTAATTCACCCCTCCACTTT
J gene: TRBJ1-5; D gene: TRBD1; clone size: many; V gene: TRBV7-9; CDR3 protein: CASSLGTGRGHNQPQHF; CDR3 DNA: TGTGCCAGCAGCTTAGGGACAGGGAGGGGGCACAATCAGCCCCAGCATTTT
J gene: TRBJ2-5; D gene: TRBD2; clone size: few; V gene: TRBV5-6; CDR3 protein: CASSSWGGRETQYF; CDR3 DNA: TGTGCCAGCAGCTCCTGGGGGGGTCGAGAGACCCAGTACTTC
J gene: TRBJ1-3; D gene: NA; clone size: many; V gene: TRBV13; CDR3 protein: CASSLLVRASGNTIYF; CDR3 DNA: TGTGCCAGCAGCTTATTGGTCCGCGCCTCTGGAAACACCATATATTTT
J gene: TRBJ2-7; D gene: NA; clone size: many; V gene: TRBV6-6; CDR3 protein: CASSYSMETRYEQYF; CDR3 DNA: TGTGCCAGCAGTTACTCGATGGAAACTCGCTACGAGCAGTACTTC
J gene: TRBJ2-1; D gene: TRBD2; clone size: many; V gene: TRBV2; CDR3 protein: CASSPLAGGWNEQFF; CDR3 DNA: TGTGCCAGCAGTCCCCTAGCGGGGGGATGGAATGAGCAGTTCTTC
J gene: TRBJ2-1; D gene: TRBD2; clone size: many; V gene: TRBV11-2; CDR3 protein: CASSLQGLAGLSSYNEQFF; CDR3 DNA: TGTGCCAGCAGCTTACAGGGACTAGCGGGACTTTCCTCCTACAATGAGCAGTTCTTC
J gene: TRBJ1-1; D gene: NA; clone size: many; V gene: TRBV30; CDR3 protein: CAWHAGFLNTEAFF; CDR3 DNA: TGTGCCTGGCATGCGGGGTTTTTAAACACTGAAGCTTTCTTT
J gene: TRBJ2-7; D gene: NA; clone size: many; V gene: TRBV11-1; CDR3 protein: CASSLNTAGYEQYF; CDR3 DNA: TGTGCCAGCAGCTTAAACACAGCGGGCTACGAGCAGTACTTC
J gene: TRBJ2-3; D gene: TRBD1; clone size: NA; V gene: TRBV24-1; CDR3 protein: CATEGQGADTQYF; CDR3 DNA: TGTGCCACCGAAGGACAGGGAGCAGATACGCAGTATTTT
J gene: TRBJ1-5; D gene: TRBD1; clone size: many; V gene: TRBV7-6; CDR3 protein: CASSDQTGAQGQPQHF; CDR3 DNA: TGTGCCAGCAGCGATCAGACAGGGGCCCAAGGTCAGCCCCAGCATTTT
J gene: TRBJ1-2; D gene: TRBD1; clone size: NA; V gene: TRBV30; CDR3 protein: CACMTTGNGYTF; CDR3 DNA: TGTGCCTGCATGACGACAGGGAATGGCTACACCTTC
J gene: TRBJ2-3; D gene: NA; clone size: many; V gene: TRBV28; CDR3 protein: CASSFNRATQYF; CDR3 DNA: TGTGCCAGCAGTTTTAACAGGGCCACGCAGTATTTT
J gene: TRBJ1-6; D gene: NA; clone size: few; V gene: TRBV28; CDR3 protein: CASSQTQGWSPLHF; CDR3 DNA: TGTGCCAGCAGCCAAACCCAGGGTTGGTCACCCCTCCACTTT
J gene: TRBJ2-7; D gene: TRBD2; clone size: NA; V gene: TRBV7-3; CDR3 protein: CASTTLRTRMLYF; CDR3 DNA: TGTGCCAGCACCACTCTGCGGACTAGAATGCTGTACTTC
J gene: TRBJ1-4; D gene: TRBD1; clone size: NA; V gene: TRBV27; CDR3 protein: CASSQPGQGYEKLFF; CDR3 DNA: TGTGCCAGCAGTCAACCGGGACAGGGTTATGAAAAACTGTTTTTT
J gene: TRBJ1-2; D gene: NA; clone size: many; V gene: TRBV20-1; CDR3 protein: CSAPFNRGSGYTF; CDR3 DNA: TGCAGTGCTCCCTTTAACCGCGGTAGCGGCTACACCTTC
J gene: TRBJ1-6; D gene: NA; clone size: few; V gene: TRBV25-1; CDR3 protein: CASSEFRANSPLHF; CDR3 DNA: TGTGCCAGTAGTGAATTCAGGGCCAATTCACCCCTCCACTTT
J gene: TRBJ1-1; D gene: NA; clone size: NA; V gene: TRBV28; CDR3 protein: CASTLASATEAFF; CDR3 DNA: TGTGCCAGCACTTTGGCCTCCGCCACTGAAGCTTTCTTT
J gene: TRBJ1-2; D gene: NA; clone size: NA; V gene: TRBV29-1; CDR3 protein: CSVPDGPYGYTF; CDR3 DNA: TGCAGCGTCCCGGACGGACCCTATGGCTACACCTTC
J gene: TRBJ1-1; D gene: TRBD1; clone size: few; V gene: TRBV20-1; CDR3 protein: CSAKKTGRVTEAFF; CDR3 DNA: TGCAGTGCTAAGAAGACAGGGAGAGTGACTGAAGCTTTCTTT
J gene: TRBJ2-5; D gene: TRBD2; clone size: few; V gene: TRBV5-6; CDR3 protein: CASSLVLAGAETQYF; CDR3 DNA: TGTGCCAGCAGCTTGGTCCTAGCGGGGGCTGAGACCCAGTACTTC
J gene: TRBJ2-7; D gene: NA; clone size: many; V gene: TRBV5-6; CDR3 protein: CASSPPVSSEQYF; CDR3 DNA: TGTGCCAGCAGCCCACCGGTCTCCTCCGAGCAGTACTTC
J gene: TRBJ2-7; D gene: TRBD1; clone size: many; V gene: TRBV27; CDR3 protein: CASSWGQEVYEQYF; CDR3 DNA: TGTGCCAGCAGTTGGGGACAGGAGGTCTACGAGCAGTACTTC
J gene: TRBJ1-1; D gene: NA; clone size: many; V gene: TRBV20-1; CDR3 protein: CSATELAGTEAFF; CDR3 DNA: TGCAGTGCGACAGAGCTTGCGGGCACTGAAGCTTTCTTT
J gene: TRBJ1-1; D gene: NA; clone size: medium-sized; V gene: TRBV7-3; CDR3 protein: CASSQDLNTEAFF; CDR3 DNA: TGCGCCAGCAGCCAAGATCTGAACACTGAAGCTTTCTTT
J gene: TRBJ1-2; D gene: NA; clone size: NA; V gene: TRBV29-1; CDR3 protein: CSVSGEAGYTF; CDR3 DNA: TGCAGCGTATCCGGGGAGGCCGGCTACACCTTC